This record concerns one T cell receptor (beta chain) sequence. The CDR3 has 14 amino acids. Trimming pared 7 bases from V and 7 bases from J, leaving 16 bases between. In germline, CDR1 is MNHNS, CDR2 SASEGT. Sequencing was performed with immunoSEQ multiplex PCR; in TCRdb, only in-frame clones are kept and a portion is missing. The sample consists of 55,000 to 70,000 clones, roughly 80% of them appearing once. The entry originates in a study of OX40 agonist ivuxolimab in advanced cancers. This material consisted of CD4+ or CD8+ T cells sorted from blood, taken in a trial of the OX40 agonist ivuxolimab. The source is an adult with an advanced solid tumor such as melanoma, head and neck, liver or kidney cancer. The chain uses TRBV6-1 and TRBJ2-2, with a weak D call TRBD1 (6 bases). CDR3 nucleotide sequence: TGTGCCAGCACCCCCTTGGACAGCCTCGGGGAGCTGTTTTTT. This encodes CASTPLDSLGELFF.